Following are 19 T cell receptor beta chains from one sample sequenced in a study of T cells expressing NK-cell markers. TCRdb re-called the 5' RACE reads and shows each CDR3 protein once, DNA omitted. This sample lists approximately 550,000 distinct CDR3 sequences; its ten largest clones have less than 4.5%. Source material: blood T cells: a sorted CD56 or NKG2C T cell subset, CD4+ or CD8+ T cells, or bulk PBMC T cells (not recorded which). Receptor source: a man aged 18 to 30 in good health.

The chain is built from TRBV12-3 or TRBV12-4 and TRBJ2-2; checking the TCRdb D call of TRBD2 is not possible without DNA. This CDR3 comprises 17 residues. CDR3 in amino acids: CASSLTNLAGRTGELFF.

The chain's CDR3 is CASSYFSSGTGGPSYEQYF. This chain uses TRBV5-1 with TRBJ2-7; TCRdb indicates TRBD1, and absent DNA this call remains unverified. The CDR3 is 19 amino acids. The V gene's germline CDR1 is SGHRS and CDR2 YFSETQ.

V is TRBV28 and J is TRBJ1-2; TCRdb outputs TRBD1, but without DNA this stays unchecked. The CDR3 is 14 residues long. Germline-derived CDR1 and CDR2 are MDHEN and SYDVKM. CDR3: CASSLRDDRYGYTF.

V is TRBV5-6 and J is TRBJ2-3; the TCRdb call, TRBD1, lacks DNA for checking. Germline CDR1 SGHDT, CDR2 YYEEEE. CDR3 length: 15 amino acids. CDR3 protein: CASSRWDRVSDTQYF.

The V gene is TRBV5-6, the J gene TRBJ2-7; TCRdb designates TRBD2, a call that cannot be tested without DNA. Germline V CDR1 and CDR2: SGHDT, YYEEEE. This CDR3 is built from 17 residues. CDR3 loop: CASSPEITAGQPYEQYF.

The chain links TRBV14 to TRBJ2-5; checking the TCRdb D call of TRBD1 is not possible without DNA. This CDR3 has 16 residues. CDR1 SGHDN and CDR2 FVKESK come from the germline V gene. CDR3 sequence reads: CASSQRTGGYGETQYF. The full variable domain, in which reference TRBV14 and TRBJ2-5 provide the parts outside the CDR3, is EAGVTQFPSHSVIEKGQTVTLRCDPISGHDNLYWYRRVMGKEIKFLLHFVKESKQDESGMPNNRFLAERTGGTYSTLKVQPAELEDSGVYFCASSQRTGGYGETQYFGPGTRLLVL.

This rearrangement joins TRBV5-6 to TRBJ2-2; TCRdb gives TRBD2 as the D gene, but with no DNA this cannot be confirmed. This CDR3 region has 14 residues. Germline CDR1 SGHDT, CDR2 YYEEEE. This CDR3 is CASSWGGYTGELFF.

The gene calls are TRBV24-1 and TRBJ2-7. The CDR3 sequence is 14 residues long. CDR1 and CDR2 (germline): KGHDR, SFDVKD. The CDR3 here is CATSDHRHGQEQYF.

The chain couples TRBV3-1 to TRBJ2-7; TCRdb calls TRBD1, which cannot be checked without DNA. This CDR3 spans 15 amino acids. Germline CDR1 is LGHDT and CDR2 is YNNKEL (reference sequence). The CDR3 reads CASSHIRDQAYEQYF.

This rearrangement joins TRBV3-1 to TRBJ2-7; no DNA is available, so the TRBD1 call from TCRdb remains unchecked. CDR3 size: 15 residues. CDR1 is LGHDT, CDR2 YNNKEL, per germline (reference sequence). CDR3: CASSLTRSGAYEQYF.

V is TRBV14 and J is TRBJ2-1; TCRdb designates TRBD1, a call that cannot be tested without DNA. The CDR3 runs to 18 residues. CDR1 and CDR2 (germline): SGHDN, FVKESK. CDR3 region: CASSRYRTGVRNGDEQFF.

The V and J genes are TRBV20-1 and TRBJ2-7; checking the TCRdb D call of TRBD1 is not possible without DNA. CDR3 length equals 17 residues. CDR1 and CDR2 (germline): DFQATT, SNEGSKA (reference sequence). The CDR3: CSARDDGRASGLYEQYF.

The gene calls are TRBV15 and TRBJ2-1; no DNA is available, so the TRBD1 call from TCRdb remains unchecked. The CDR3 totals 13 residues. The germline CDR1 and CDR2 sequences are LNHNV and YYDKDF (reference sequence). This CDR3 reads CATSRSRVNEQFF.

The chain is built from TRBV18 and TRBJ2-7; the D gene TCRdb calls, TRBD1, cannot be checked with no DNA. CDR3 length: 14 amino acids. The germline CDR1 and CDR2 sequences are KGHSH and LQKENI. The CDR3: CASSPDIGTYEQYF. Combining the CDR3 with reference TRBV18 and TRBJ2-7 gives the whole variable domain NAGVMQNPRHLVRRRGQEARLRCSPMKGHSHVYWYRQLPEEGLKFMVYLQKENIIDESGMPKERFSAEFPKEGPSILRIQQVVRGDSAAYFCASSPDIGTYEQYFGPGTRLTVT.

The rearrangement uses TRBV24-1 and TRBJ1-1. The CDR3 spans 14 residues. Germline V gene sequence: CDR1 KGHDR, CDR2 SFDVKD. Here the CDR3 reads CATSGGGTNTEAFF.

The rearrangement uses TRBV12-3 or TRBV12-4 and TRBJ1-5; TCRdb lists TRBD1, though no DNA is available to test this call. This CDR3 spans 14 amino acids. This CDR3 is CASSLAGGRQPQHF.

V is TRBV20-1 and J is TRBJ2-3; TCRdb calls TRBD1, which cannot be checked without DNA. Germline V gives CDR1 DFQATT, CDR2 SNEGSKA (reference sequence). The CDR3 contains 15 residues. The CDR3: CSAHIRTGLADTQYF.

Here the CDR3 reads CASSPRPGLALYNEQFF. The V gene is TRBV7-2, the J gene TRBJ2-1; with no DNA, the TCRdb D assignment of TRBD2 cannot be verified. The germline CDR1 and CDR2 sequences are SGHTA and FQGNSA. The CDR3 is 17 amino acids.

This rearrangement joins TRBV18 to TRBJ1-1; there is no DNA to check the TCRdb D call of TRBD1. Germline CDR1 and CDR2: KGHSH and LQKENI. The CDR3 runs 13 residues. CDR3 region: CASSPQGGTEAFF.